Below are 8 T cell receptor beta chains sequenced from a single sample in a study of cytomegalovirus exposure and HLA in healthy donors (dated by TCRdb to 2016 to 2017). The library was prepared using the immunoSEQ multiplex PCR assay. A mixture of 60 forward primers for TCR Vbeta segments and 13 reverse primers for TCR Jbeta segments was used in the multiplex PCR. TCRdb obtained this table from immuneACCESS and retained in-frame rearrangements with V and J assigned. These tables miss some clones; where compared with another copy, unresolved V genes account for less than half of the shortfall, and the remainder is unexplained. This sample comprises roughly 150,000 clones, about three fifths of them detected only once. Of the sample, 3% is held by the ten largest clones. Sequencing used PBMCs. Source of these receptors: a woman in her twenties or thirties in good health and CMV-seropositive.

Points on this clone: Other DNA sequences within the sample encode an identical CDR3. The V and J genes are TRBV5-1 and TRBJ2-3; maybe TRBD2 (5 bases). Per germline, CDR1 SGHRS and CDR2 YFSETQ. The CDR3 runs to 12 residues. V lost 0 bases and J lost 8, with 7 bases in between. CDR3 sequence: CASSLDRGTQYF. CDR3 DNA sequence: TGCGCCAGCAGCTTGGATCGGGGTACGCAGTATTTT.

This clone was picked up a small number of times. This chain joins TRBV5-6 and TRBJ1-5, with D uncertain. Trimming pared 3 bases from V and 0 bases from J, leaving 4 bases between. The length of the CDR3 is 13 residues. Germline CDR1 is SGHDT and CDR2 is YYEEEE. The CDR3 DNA reads as TGTGCCAGCAGCTCGGGTAGCAATCAGCCCCAGCATTTT. It is translated as CASSSGSNQPQHF.

The chain employs TRBV7-2 and TRBJ1-5; unclear D gene. Germline CDR1 and CDR2: SGHTA and FQGNSA. Trimming took off 1 base at V and 7 bases at J, with 8 bases between the two ends. This CDR3 is 13 amino acids long. Here the CDR3 DNA reads TGTGCCAGCAGCTTAGTGCCAGAACAGCCCCAGCATTTT. Encoded protein: CASSLVPEQPQHF.

This clone was recorded a few times. An end of the junction differs from the germline gene, which may be a read error. The chain couples TRBV18 to TRBJ1-4, with a weak D call TRBD1 (5 bases). This CDR3 region has 17 residues. CDR1 and CDR2 (germline): KGHSH, LQKENI. The CDR3: CAISPEGVLATNEKLFF. The CDR3 nucleotides are TGTGCCATCTCACCTGAAGGGGTACTTGCAACTAATGAAAAACTGTTTTTT.

This clone was counted a few times. The V call is TRBV19, the J call TRBJ1-4; D gene unclear. The length of the CDR3 is 14 residues. V was pared by 5 bases and J by 4 bases, with 11 bases between. The V gene's germline CDR1 is LNHDA and CDR2 SQIVND (reference sequence). CDR3 residues: CASSPGGHNEKLFF. Here the CDR3 DNA reads TGTGCCAGTAGTCCCGGTGGGCATAATGAAAAACTGTTTTTT.

The chain combines TRBV28 with TRBJ1-2; D is unclear. V was clipped by 7 bases and J by 8 bases, with 11 bases between them. Per germline, CDR1 MDHEN and CDR2 SYDVKM. The CDR3 is 11 residues long. The CDR3 DNA reads TGTGCCAGCACGACGGGGAGAGGCTACACCTTC. This sequence encodes CASTTGRGYTF.

This clone was found a few times. Other nucleotide sequences in the sample specify the same CDR3. The V gene is TRBV18, the J gene TRBJ2-2, with D possibly TRBD1 on 5 matching bases. The V gene lost 3 bases and the J gene lost 4 bases, with 6 bases spanning the gap. In germline, CDR1 is KGHSH, CDR2 LQKENI. This CDR3 has 13 residues. The CDR3 is CASSPQGTGELFF. For the CDR3, the DNA is TGTGCCAGCTCACCCCAGGGCACCGGGGAGCTGTTTTTT.

The chain joins TRBV6-5 to TRBJ1-1; D is unclear. This CDR3 is built from 11 residues. The germline V gene has CDR1 MNHEY and CDR2 SVGAGI. The V end was cut by 5 bases, the J end by 7 bases, with 8 bases between. The CDR3 bases are TGTGCCAGCAGTGATCGGGGTGAAGCTTTCTTT. Translating gives CASSDRGEAFF.